This entry is about one T cell receptor beta chain. Its antigen is not identified. A junction end diverges from the germline sequence, so it may reflect a read error. This sample is part of a study of glioma-infiltrating T cells. Study results and caveats: Gliomas, especially low-grade, showed above-expected tissue-blood divergence; non-neoplastic patients showed below. CDR3 overlap between tissue and blood was very small.

In germline, CDR1 is LGHDT, CDR2 YNNKEL (reference sequence). The CDR3 is made up of 15 amino acids. Amplification of TCR alpha and beta CDR3 regions from RNA used iRepertoire nested multiplex PCR. Input was 100-400 ng of tissue mRNA or PBMC total RNA. In TCRdb, the multiplex PCR reads were re-called with MiXCR into one record per CDR3 protein. The repertoire holds 150,000 to 200,000 distinct CDR3 sequences, with approximately 30% as singletons. This receptor was taken from a human donor with low-grade glioma or glioblastoma, undergoing nonglioma brain surgery, or in good health (not recorded which). Sequencing was carried out using glioma tissue, nonneoplastic brain tissue, or PBMCs (not recorded which). V gene TRBV3-1 combines with J gene TRBJ2-7; the D gene could be TRBD1 or TRBD2 (6 bases each). The CDR3 loop reads CASSQEGGLPYGQYF. CDR3 nucleotides: TGTGCCAGCAGCCAAGAAGGGGGGCTACCATACGGGCAGTACTTC.